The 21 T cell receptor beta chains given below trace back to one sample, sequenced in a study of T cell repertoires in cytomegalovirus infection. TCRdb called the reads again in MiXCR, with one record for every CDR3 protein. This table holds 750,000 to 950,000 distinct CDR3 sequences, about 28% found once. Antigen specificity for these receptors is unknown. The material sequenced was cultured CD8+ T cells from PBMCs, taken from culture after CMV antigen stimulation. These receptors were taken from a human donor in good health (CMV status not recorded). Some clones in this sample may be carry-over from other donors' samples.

CDR3 sequence reads: CASSYSKGVTPTNEKLFF. CDR3 nucleotides: TGTGCCAGCAGTTACTCGAAAGGGGTGACCCCCACTAATGAAAAACTGTTTTTT. This sequence joins TRBV6-6 and TRBJ1-4, with a tentative D call TRBD1 (5 bases). V lost 0 bases and J lost 2, with 16 bases in between. The CDR3 has 18 residues. Germline loops: CDR1 MNHNY, CDR2 SVGAGI (reference sequence).

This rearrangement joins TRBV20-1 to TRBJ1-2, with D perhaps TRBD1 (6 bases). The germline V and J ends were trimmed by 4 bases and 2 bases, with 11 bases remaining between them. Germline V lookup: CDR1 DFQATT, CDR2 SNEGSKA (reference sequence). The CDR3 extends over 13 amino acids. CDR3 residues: CSAKKGGNYGYTF. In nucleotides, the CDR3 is TGCAGTGCTAAGAAGGGGGGAAACTATGGCTACACCTTC.

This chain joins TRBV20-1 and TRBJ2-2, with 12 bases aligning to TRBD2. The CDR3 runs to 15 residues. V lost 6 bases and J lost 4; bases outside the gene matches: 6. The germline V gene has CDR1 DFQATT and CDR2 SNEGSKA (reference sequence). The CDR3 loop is CSAQLAGGPTGELFF. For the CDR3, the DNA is TGCAGTGCACAGCTAGCGGGGGGGCCCACCGGGGAGCTGTTTTTT.

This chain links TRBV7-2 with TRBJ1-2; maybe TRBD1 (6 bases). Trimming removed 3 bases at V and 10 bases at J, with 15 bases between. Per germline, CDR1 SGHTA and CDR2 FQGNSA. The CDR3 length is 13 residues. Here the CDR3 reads CASSFSGVSDYTF. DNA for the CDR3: TGTGCCAGCAGCTTCTCAGGGGTATCTGACTACACCTTC.

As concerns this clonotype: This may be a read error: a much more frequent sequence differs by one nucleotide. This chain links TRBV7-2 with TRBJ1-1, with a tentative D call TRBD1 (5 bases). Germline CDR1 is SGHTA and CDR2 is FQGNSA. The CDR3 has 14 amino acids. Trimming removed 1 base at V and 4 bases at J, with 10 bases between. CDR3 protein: CASSLGAGSTEAFF. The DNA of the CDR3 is TGTGCCAGCAGCTTAGGGGCAGGGAGCACTGAAGCTTTCTTT. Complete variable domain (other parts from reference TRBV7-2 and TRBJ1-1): GAGVSQSPSNKVTEKGKDVELRCDPISGHTALYWYRQSLGQGLEFLIYFQGNSAPDKSGLPSDRFSAERTGGSVSTLTIQRTQQEDSAVYLCASSLGAGSTEAFFGQGTRLTVV.

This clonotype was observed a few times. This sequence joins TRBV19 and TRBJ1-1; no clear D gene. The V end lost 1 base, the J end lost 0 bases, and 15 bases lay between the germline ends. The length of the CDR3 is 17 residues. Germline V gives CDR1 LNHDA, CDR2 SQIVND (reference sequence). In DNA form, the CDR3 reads TGTGCCAGTAGTATAGGGGCCCCATTGCTGATGAACACTGAAGCTTTCTTT. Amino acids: CASSIGAPLLMNTEAFF.

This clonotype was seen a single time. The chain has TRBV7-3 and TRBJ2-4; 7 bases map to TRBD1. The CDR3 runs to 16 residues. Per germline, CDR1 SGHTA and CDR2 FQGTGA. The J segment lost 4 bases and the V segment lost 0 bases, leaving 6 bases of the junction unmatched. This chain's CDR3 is CASSLTAGTAKNIQYF. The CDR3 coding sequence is TGTGCCAGCAGCTTAACGGCCGGGACAGCAAAAAACATTCAGTACTTC.

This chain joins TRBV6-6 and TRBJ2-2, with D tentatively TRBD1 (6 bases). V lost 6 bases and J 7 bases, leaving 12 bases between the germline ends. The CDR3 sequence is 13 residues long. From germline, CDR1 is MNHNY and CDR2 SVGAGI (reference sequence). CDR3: CASSASGDGELFF. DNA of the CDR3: TGTGCCAGCAGCGCTTCAGGGGACGGGGAGCTGTTTTTT.

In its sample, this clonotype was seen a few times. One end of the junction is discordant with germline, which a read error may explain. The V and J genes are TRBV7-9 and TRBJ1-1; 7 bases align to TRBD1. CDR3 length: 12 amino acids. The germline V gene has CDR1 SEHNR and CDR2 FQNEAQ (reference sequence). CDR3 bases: TGTGCCAGCAGCTTAGGGGGACAGTCCCCCACTTTT. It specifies CASSLGGQSPTF.

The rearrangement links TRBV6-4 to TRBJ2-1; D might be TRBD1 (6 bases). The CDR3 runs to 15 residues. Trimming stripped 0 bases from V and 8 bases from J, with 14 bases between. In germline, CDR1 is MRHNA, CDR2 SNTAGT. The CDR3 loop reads CASSDSTGKGDEQFF. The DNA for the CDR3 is TGTGCCAGCAGTGACTCAACAGGGAAGGGCGATGAGCAGTTCTTC.

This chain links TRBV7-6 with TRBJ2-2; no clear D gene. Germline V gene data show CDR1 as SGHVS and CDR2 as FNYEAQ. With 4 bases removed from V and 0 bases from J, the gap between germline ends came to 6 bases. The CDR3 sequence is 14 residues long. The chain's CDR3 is CASSYGSNTGELFF. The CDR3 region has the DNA TGTGCCAGCAGCTACGGGTCGAACACCGGGGAGCTGTTTTTT.

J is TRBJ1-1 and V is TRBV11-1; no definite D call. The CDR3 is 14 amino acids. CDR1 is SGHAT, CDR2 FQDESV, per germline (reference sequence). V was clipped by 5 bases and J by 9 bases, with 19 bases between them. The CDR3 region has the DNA TGTGCCAGCAGCCCACAGTGGTCCTCTCCCAAAGCTTTCTTT. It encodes CASSPQWSSPKAFF.

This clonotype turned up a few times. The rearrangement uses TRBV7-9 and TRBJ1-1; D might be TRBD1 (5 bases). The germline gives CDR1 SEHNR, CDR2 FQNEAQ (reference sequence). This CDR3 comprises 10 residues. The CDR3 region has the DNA TGTGCAAGCCAGGGCACTGAAGCTTTCTTT. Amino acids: CASQGTEAFF. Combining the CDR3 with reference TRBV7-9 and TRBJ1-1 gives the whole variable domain DTGVSQNPRHKITKRGQNVTFRCDPISEHNRLYWYRQTLGQGPEFLTYFQNEAQLEKSRLLSDRFSAERPKGSFSTLEIQRTEQGDSAMYLCASQGTEAFFGQGTRLTVV.

The CDR3 bases are TGTGCCAGCAGTTTATTGTCGGGTGACGAGCAGTACGTC. Its translation: CASSLLSGDEQYV. The genes are TRBV27 and TRBJ2-7; D not resolved. CDR3 length: 13 amino acids. V lost 1 base to trimming and J lost 5 bases, with 9 bases between them. The germline V gene has CDR1 MNHEY and CDR2 SMNVEV (reference sequence).

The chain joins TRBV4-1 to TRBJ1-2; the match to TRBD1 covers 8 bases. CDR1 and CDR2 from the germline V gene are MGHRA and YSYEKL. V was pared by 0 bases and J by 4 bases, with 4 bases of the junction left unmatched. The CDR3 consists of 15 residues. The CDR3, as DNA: TGCGCCAGCAGCCAAGATGGACAGGGAGCCTATGGCTACACCTTC. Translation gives CASSQDGQGAYGYTF.

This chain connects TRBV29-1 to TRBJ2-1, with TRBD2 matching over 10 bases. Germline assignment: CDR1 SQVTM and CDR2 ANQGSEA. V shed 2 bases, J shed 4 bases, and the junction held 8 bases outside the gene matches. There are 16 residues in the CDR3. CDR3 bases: TGCAGCGTTGAATTTTTCCAGCGGGGGGGATACAATGAGCAGTTCTTC. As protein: CSVEFFQRGGYNEQFF.

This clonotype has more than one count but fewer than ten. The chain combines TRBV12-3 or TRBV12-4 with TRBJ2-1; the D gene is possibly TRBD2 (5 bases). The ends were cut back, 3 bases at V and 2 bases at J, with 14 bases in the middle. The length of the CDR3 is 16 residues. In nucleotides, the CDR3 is TGTGCCAGCAGTTTTCAAGTAGGGAGCACCTACAATGAGCAGTTCTTC. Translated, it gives CASSFQVGSTYNEQFF.

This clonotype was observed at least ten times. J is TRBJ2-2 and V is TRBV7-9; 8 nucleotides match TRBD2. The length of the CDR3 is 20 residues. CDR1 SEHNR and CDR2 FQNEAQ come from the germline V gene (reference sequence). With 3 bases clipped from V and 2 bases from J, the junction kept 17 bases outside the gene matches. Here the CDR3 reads CASSFTRSGGSPSNTGELFF. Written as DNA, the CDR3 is TGTGCCAGCAGCTTTACGAGAAGCGGGGGTTCTCCGTCAAACACCGGGGAGCTGTTTTTT.

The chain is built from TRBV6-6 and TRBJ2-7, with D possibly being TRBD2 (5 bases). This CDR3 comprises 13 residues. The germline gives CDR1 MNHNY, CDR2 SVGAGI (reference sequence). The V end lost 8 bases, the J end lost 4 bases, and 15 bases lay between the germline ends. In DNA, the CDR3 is TGTGCCAGCGACTCCGGGGAGTGGTACGAGCAGTACGTC. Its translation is CASDSGEWYEQYV.

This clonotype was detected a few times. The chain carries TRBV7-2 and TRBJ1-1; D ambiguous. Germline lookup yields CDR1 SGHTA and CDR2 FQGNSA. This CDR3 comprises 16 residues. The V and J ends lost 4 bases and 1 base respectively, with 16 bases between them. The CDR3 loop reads CASSSTHGVPNTEAFF. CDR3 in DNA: TGTGCCAGCAGCTCCACCCATGGGGTTCCGAACACTGAAGCTTTCTTT. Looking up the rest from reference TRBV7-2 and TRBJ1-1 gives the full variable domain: GAGVSQSPSNKVTEKGKDVELRCDPISGHTALYWYRQSLGQGLEFLIYFQGNSAPDKSGLPSDRFSAERTGGSVSTLTIQRTQQEDSAVYLCASSSTHGVPNTEAFFGQGTRLTVV.

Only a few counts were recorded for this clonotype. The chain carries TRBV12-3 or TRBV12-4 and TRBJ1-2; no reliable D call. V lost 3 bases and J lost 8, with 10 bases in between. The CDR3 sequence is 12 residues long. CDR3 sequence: CASSLKGGGYTF. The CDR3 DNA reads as TGTGCCAGCAGTTTGAAGGGTGGCGGCTACACCTTC.